This T cell receptor beta chain was found in a study of T cell clonality in common variable immunodeficiency (dated by TCRdb to 2014 to 2015). Overall study outcomes, separate from this receptor: According to the authors, figuring out what caused the increased clonality in CVID would require sequencing the repertoires of T cell subpopulations. TCRbeta clonality was higher in CVID subjects than in healthy controls (t-test p = 0.018), and the increase was most characteristic of about a third of subjects. CVID subjects shared fewer TCRbeta clones with each other than healthy controls did (p < 0.0001). CVID TCRbeta sequences were reported to have fewer deletions and N-nucleotide insertions and to lack highly modified clones with 13 or more V deletions. Even though DNA input was equal, the average per sample came to roughly 80,000 unique sequences for controls compared with 25,000 to 35,000 for CVID samples. Correlations of repertoire features with clinical complications were constrained by heterogeneity among patients within the CVID cohort.

Standard criteria, namely reduction of serum IgG, IgA and/or IgM below the normal range together with specific antibody deficiency, were applied for the diagnosis of CVID. The CVID group comprised around 44 subjects, about 15 female and approximately 29 male, aged roughly 8 to 70 years with a mean age of 40. Most CVID patients and most healthy controls were of Caucasian heritage. All CVID subjects had received replacement immunoglobulin therapy for at least one year at the time of study participation. When blood was collected, none of the CVID subjects were ill or on immunomodulatory or immunosuppressive medication. Heparinized peripheral whole blood samples of roughly 5 to 8 ml were obtained from each donor. TCRbeta CDR3 repertoires were sequenced from genomic DNA of adults with common variable immune deficiency (CVID) and healthy adult controls. Diluted blood was density-centrifuged over Hypaque 1077 or Ficoll-Paque to isolate peripheral blood mononuclear cells. Genomic DNA was obtained from unsorted mononuclear cells through either Qiagen column purification or a centrifugation-based method.

Of note for this clone: Its antigen specificity is not known. The read finishes 3 residues shy of the CDR3 end, and the germline J gene is used to complete it.

The germline ends are 13 bases apart after V is trimmed by 1 base and J by 3 bases. The CDR3 starts with the cysteine, ends with the phenylalanine, and has 15 residues. The DNA shown is the part of the CDR3 that was read: 36 bases, in frame from base 1. As encoded in the germline V gene, CDR1 is KGHSH while CDR2 is LQKENI. For sequencing, equivalent amounts of genomic DNA were input from CVID and control samples. For every sample, a 60 bp segment covering the rearranged TCRbeta CDR3 region was amplified and then sequenced. TCRbeta amplification used the immunoSEQ assay, a bias-corrected multiplex PCR with high-throughput sequencing. The paper's data handling went like this. Every unique nucleotide sequence counted as a clone and was annotated with V, D and J genes, copy number and frequency. Sequences were labeled productive if in frame, and non-productive if out of frame or containing stop codons. As previously described, clonality was computed from Shannon's entropy. The predicted amino acid sequences of productive clones were used to derive the mean CDR3 Kyte-Doolittle hydropathy. Hierarchical clustering of scaled V gene usage was performed with the R hclust function using Manhattan distance and complete linkage. Sharing of clones by CDR3 amino acid sequence was evaluated through resampling of 12 repertoires per group over 100 rounds. Repertoires were searched for 60 to 80 published EBV-specific and 200 to 300 published CMV-specific TCRbeta sequences. Analysis left out two CVID samples that produced under 10,000 sequences, so 45 or so CVID repertoires remained. TCRdb took this table from immuneACCESS and kept in-frame rearrangements with V and J called. Such tables lack part of the clones; where checked against another copy, unresolved V genes explain under half of the gap, and the rest is unexplained. The DNA gave D and trimming, while V, J and clone size come from that table. This sample was tabulated with around 30,000 clones, among which there are no singletons. The leading ten clones occupy approximately 3.1% of the sample.

The sequence is built from TRBV18 and TRBJ2-7; TRBD2 is a weak D gene call, 6 bases matching. Sequenced input: peripheral blood mononuclear cells. The TCR sequence derives from a human donor with common variable immunodeficiency. The CDR3 protein: CASSPRGAEGYEQYF. The CDR3 bases that were read are TGTGCCAGCTCACCACGCGGGGCCGAAGGCTACGAG.